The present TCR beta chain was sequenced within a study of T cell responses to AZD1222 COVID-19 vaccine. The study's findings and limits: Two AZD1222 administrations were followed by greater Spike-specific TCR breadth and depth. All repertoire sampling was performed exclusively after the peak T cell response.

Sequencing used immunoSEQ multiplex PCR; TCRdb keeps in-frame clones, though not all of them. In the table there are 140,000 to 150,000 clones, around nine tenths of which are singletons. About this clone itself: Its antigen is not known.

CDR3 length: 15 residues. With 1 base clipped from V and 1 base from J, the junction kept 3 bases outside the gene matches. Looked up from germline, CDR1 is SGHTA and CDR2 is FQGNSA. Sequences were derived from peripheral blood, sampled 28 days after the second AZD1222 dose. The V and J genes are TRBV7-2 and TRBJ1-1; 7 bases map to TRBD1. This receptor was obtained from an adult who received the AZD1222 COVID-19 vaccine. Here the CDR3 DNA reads TGTGCCAGCAGCTTAGGGGACAGCCCGAACACTGAAGCTTTCTTT. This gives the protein CASSLGDSPNTEAFF. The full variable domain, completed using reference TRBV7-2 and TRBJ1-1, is GAGVSQSPSNKVTEKGKDVELRCDPISGHTALYWYRQSLGQGLEFLIYFQGNSAPDKSGLPSDRFSAERTGGSVSTLTIQRTQQEDSAVYLCASSLGDSPNTEAFFGQGTRLTVV.